This is a list of T cell receptor beta chains from one sample in a study of blood T cell repertoires in COVID-19. The assay was immunoSEQ multiplex PCR, and TCRdb's table has in-frame clones only and misses some. The repertoire holds about 42,000 clones, roughly 90% seen once, with approximately 3% in the top ten. Sequenced material: peripheral blood. These receptors all come from a man in his fifties with active COVID-19. Each CDR3 is given with its conserved first and last residue. The D gene is left open where the match is weak. Clone sizes are given selectively: once, few, many, or a class where the clone is expanded.

>TRBJ1-2|TRBV6-5|NA|few
CASSYSLGGYGYTF
TGTGCCAGCAGTTACTCTCTGGGAGGCTATGGCTACACCTTC
>TRBJ1-3|TRBV9|TRBD1|NA
CASSVGTGDTIYF
TGTGCCAGCAGCGTCGGGACAGGGGATACCATATATTTT
>TRBJ1-5|TRBV6-2/TRBV6-3|NA|NA
CASSKTGLSNQPQHF
TGTGCCAGCAGTAAGACAGGTCTAAGCAATCAGCCCCAGCATTTT
>TRBJ2-7|TRBV19|NA|NA
CASSSGLLNSYEQYF
TGTGCCAGTAGTAGCGGACTTCTGAACTCCTACGAGCAGTACTTC
>TRBJ2-3|TRBV28|TRBD2|NA
CASAGGTDTQYF
TGTGCCAGTGCGGGGGGGACAGATACGCAGTATTTT
>TRBJ1-1|TRBV12-3/TRBV12-4|TRBD1|NA
CASSSDRGARAFF
TGTGCCAGCAGTTCAGACAGGGGAGCGAGGGCTTTCTTT
>TRBJ2-2|TRBV6-1|TRBD2|NA
CASSALTSGRLSRGTGELFF
TGTGCCAGCAGTGCCCTGACTAGCGGGCGCCTGTCGCGTGGCACCGGGGAGCTGTTTTTT
>TRBJ2-7|TRBV3-1/TRBV3-2|NA|NA
CASSQGSQGYEQYF
TGTGCCAGCAGCCAAGGCTCCCAGGGCTACGAGCAGTACTTC
>TRBJ2-1|TRBV9|NA|NA
CASSVLAQGTVNEQFF
TGTGCCAGCAGCGTGTTAGCACAGGGAACCGTCAATGAGCAGTTCTTC
>TRBJ2-5|TRBV12-2|NA|NA
CASRYAVPSGPQETQYF
TGTGCAAGTCGCTACGCCGTTCCTAGCGGCCCCCAAGAGACCCAGTACTTC
>TRBJ2-2|TRBV11-2|NA|NA
CASSLIQAPGELFF
TGTGCCAGCAGCTTAATACAGGCCCCCGGGGAGCTGTTTTTT
>TRBJ2-7|TRBV9|NA|NA
CASSSTDGGEQYF
TGTGCCAGCAGCAGCACGGATGGGGGGGAGCAGTACTTC
>TRBJ1-2|TRBV30|TRBD1|NA
CAWNGQGPSGYTF
TGTGCCTGGAATGGACAGGGGCCTTCCGGCTACACCTTC
>TRBJ1-5|TRBV18|NA|NA
CASSPSQGRLTDQPQHF
TGTGCCAGCTCACCCTCCCAGGGGCGCTTGACCGATCAGCCCCAGCATTTT
>TRBJ2-7|TRBV6-5|TRBD1|NA
CASSSGTVGSYEQYF
TGTGCCAGCAGTTCGGGGACAGTTGGATCCTACGAGCAGTACTTC
>TRBJ1-5|TRBV19|NA|NA
CASSTPDWGTGSPQHF
TGTGCCAGTAGTACCCCCGATTGGGGGACTGGTTCGCCCCAGCATTTT
>TRBJ2-3|TRBV11-2|NA|NA
CASSLDLGAGTDTQYF
TGTGCCAGCAGCTTAGATCTGGGGGCGGGCACAGATACGCAGTATTTT
>TRBJ1-4|TRBV7-9|NA|NA
CASSLESFNEKLFF
TGTGCCAGCAGCTTAGAATCATTTAATGAAAAACTGTTTTTT
>TRBJ2-3|TRBV29-1|NA|NA
CSVRGTDTQYF
TGCAGCGTTCGGGGCACAGATACGCAGTATTTT
>TRBJ1-6|TRBV14|TRBD1|NA
CASSQSQGATPLHF
TGTGCCAGCAGCCAGTCCCAGGGGGCGACTCCCCTCCACTTT
>TRBJ1-4|TRBV28|NA|NA
CASSRGQTTNEKLFF
TGTGCCAGCAGTAGAGGACAGACAACTAATGAAAAACTGTTTTTT
>TRBJ1-1|TRBV10-3|NA|NA
CAISSGVSEAFF
TGTGCCATCAGTTCCGGGGTATCTGAAGCTTTCTTT
>TRBJ2-3|TRBV19|NA|NA
CASKVTATDTQYF
TGTGCCAGTAAAGTAACAGCTACAGATACGCAGTATTTT
>TRBJ1-5|TRBV6-6|TRBD1|NA
CASSDPRTGWPQHF
TGTGCCAGCAGTGACCCCCGGACAGGGTGGCCCCAGCATTTT
>TRBJ2-5|TRBV28|TRBD1|NA
CASSSAGTGGETQYF
TGTGCCAGCAGTTCAGCCGGGACAGGGGGAGAGACCCAGTACTTC
>TRBJ2-3|TRBV19|TRBD1|NA
CASSSGQERTDTQYF
TGTGCCAGTAGTTCAGGACAGGAACGCACAGATACGCAGTATTTT
>TRBJ1-6|TRBV6-5|NA|NA
CATRRRADSPLHF
TGTGCCACCCGGAGGAGGGCGGATTCACCCCTCCACTTT
>TRBJ2-5|TRBV18|NA|NA
CASSPNQETQYF
TGTGCCAGCTCACCTAACCAAGAGACCCAGTACTTC
>TRBJ2-1|TRBV6-4|TRBD2|few
CASSVRGGLSEQFF
TGTGCCAGCAGTGTTCGGGGGGGGCTGTCTGAGCAGTTCTTC
>TRBJ2-7|TRBV27|TRBD1|NA
CASRIGGTGSSEQYF
TGTGCCAGCAGAATAGGGGGGACAGGGTCCTCCGAGCAGTACTTC
>TRBJ2-1|TRBV19|TRBD1|NA
CASSRLDRGYNEQFF
TGTGCCAGTAGTAGGTTGGACAGGGGCTACAATGAGCAGTTCTTC